This T cell receptor (beta chain) stems from a study of cytomegalovirus exposure and HLA in healthy donors. Notes on this clone: Antigen specificity is unknown.

Overall study findings and caveats: As confirmed in vitro, a few CMV-associated chains were specific for CMV antigens.

The PCR used 60 Vbeta and 13 Jbeta primers. Repertoires were generated with immunoSEQ multiplex PCR, while TCRdb's copy carries only in-frame clones and drops some. The sample shows about 130,000 clones, about 80% of them seen only once. The sequence was collected from a man in his thirties or forties in good health and CMV-seropositive. Sequencing used PBMCs.

In DNA form, the CDR3 reads TGCAGCGCCTGGGACAGGGCTGAAGCTTTCTTT. Encoded protein: CSAWDRAEAFF. The chain employs TRBV29-1 and TRBJ1-1, with 9 bases lining up with TRBD1. Germline values: CDR1 SQVTM, CDR2 ANQGSEA. CDR3 size: 11 residues. J was trimmed by 6 bases and V by 7 bases; bases with no gene match: 3.